The T cell receptor beta chain under discussion was sequenced for a study of metastatic and nonmetastatic thyroid tumors (TCRdb year 2020). Context from the whole study: For patients with malignant and with benign thyroid disease, the researchers compared repertoires between peripheral blood samples and tumor or nodule tissue samples. The research as a whole found: In both blood and tumor samples, TCR beta diversity was reported to be significantly higher in malignant tumors than in benign nodules.

Library construction relied on PCR. The reads were generated on an Illumina HiSeq 4000. High-throughput sequencing was used to profile the TCR beta-chain CDR3 region of each patient. In the source study's methods: CDR3 differences across clinicopathological groups were used to build a classifier for discriminating distant-metastatic papillary thyroid cancer patients. The Shannon index was used to assess repertoire diversity, and the Morisita-Horn index was used to assess tumor-blood repertoire similarity. TCRdb reprocessing: public reads trimmed at Q25 with fastp, clones called with MiXCR, in-frame beta chains kept. TCRdb, rather than the study authors, made the V and J calls. This sample holds tens of thousands of clones; around 30% were observed only once. 32% of the sample goes to the ten largest clones. This clone came up many times. It has no known antigen specificity. Qualities for individual bases were not recorded, and no much larger clone is one base off.

No patient had received any treatment before thyroid surgery. The study retrospectively analysed patient clinical samples collected from the early 2010s to the late 2010s using T-cell receptor beta sequencing. This TCR was sampled from a female donor with papillary thyroid cancer or a benign thyroid nodule (not recorded which). Some clones in this sample may be carry-over from other donors' samples. The sample consisted of blood.

The nucleotides are TGTGCCAGCAGTGCGACAGGGGCGAGCTCACCCCTCCACTTT. Translation gives CASSATGASSPLHF. The receptor chain draws on TRBV2 and TRBJ1-6, and TRBD1 matches 8 of the central bases. The CDR3 measures 14 amino acids from cysteine to phenylalanine. The read is trimmed to its CDR3 DNA, 42 bases read in frame from base 1. CDR1 and CDR2, looked up from the germline V gene, are SNHLY and FYNNEI. V is trimmed back by 4 bases and J by 10 bases, and the junction contains 6 bases that no gene match accounts for. The full variable domain, with segments outside the CDR3 supplied by the reference TRBV2 and TRBJ1-6 proteins, appears as EPEVTQTPSHQVTQMGQEVILRCVPISNHLYFYWYRQILGQKVEFLVSFYNNEISEKSEIFDDQFSVERPDGSNFTLKIRSTKLEDSAMYFCASSATGASSPLHFGNGTRLTVT.